This T cell receptor beta chain appears in the sequencing data of a study of blood T cell repertoires in COVID-19. Study-wide context: Sources were T cells, B-cell-depleted T cells, or PBMCs; the material itself was cDNA or gDNA.

In the study's own analysis: Estimation of nucleated cell counts relied on the amplification of reference gene primers. Clones were read by immunoSEQ multiplex PCR, and TCRdb kept only the in-frame ones, dropping some. The DNA gave D and trimming, while V, J and clone size come from that table. The sample shows approximately 250,000 clones, less than 95% of them seen only once. Germline loops: CDR1 LGHNT, CDR2 FRNRAP. V was clipped by 0 bases and J by 5 bases, with 22 bases between them. This CDR3 region has 18 residues. In assigning cohorts, the study relied on participant-reported clinical history. Someone with COVID-19 had been met by exposed participants within 2 weeks before study entry.

The source material was PBMCs or T cells enriched from blood (not recorded which). The clonotype originates from a man aged 40-49 years who had been exposed to COVID-19. The V and J genes are TRBV12-5 and TRBJ2-5, with D possibly TRBD1 on 6 matching bases. CDR3 DNA sequence: TGTGCTAGTGGTTTGGTAAAACAGTCGGACAGTCTCCGGGAGACCCAGTACTTC. It is translated as CASGLVKQSDSLRETQYF.